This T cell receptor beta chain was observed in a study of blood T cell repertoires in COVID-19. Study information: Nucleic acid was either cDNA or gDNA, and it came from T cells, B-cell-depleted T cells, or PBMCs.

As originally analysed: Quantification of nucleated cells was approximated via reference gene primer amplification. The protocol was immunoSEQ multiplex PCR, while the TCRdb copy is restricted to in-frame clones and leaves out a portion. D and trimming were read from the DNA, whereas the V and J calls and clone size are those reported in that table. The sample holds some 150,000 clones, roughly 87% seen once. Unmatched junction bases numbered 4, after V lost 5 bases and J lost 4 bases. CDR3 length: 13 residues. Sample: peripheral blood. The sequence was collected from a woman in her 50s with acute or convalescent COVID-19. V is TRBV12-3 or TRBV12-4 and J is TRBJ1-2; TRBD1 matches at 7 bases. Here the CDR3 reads CASSPRQGYGYTF. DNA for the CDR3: TGTGCCAGCAGTCCCCGACAGGGCTATGGCTACACCTTC.